Listed here are 25 T cell receptor beta chains from one sample, sequenced in a study of tumor-infiltrating lymphocytes in primary liver carcinoma. Co-extracting RNA and DNA was done with roughly 17-31 mg of unsorted bulk tissue as input. Reverse transcription of approximately 0.55 ug total RNA with a constant-region primer produced TCR beta cDNA. Nested multiplex PCR, run for three rounds with slightly modified ARM-PCR, yielded TCR beta libraries. Running 10 cycles apiece, the first two PCR rounds relied on TRBV1-TRBV30 forward primers together with a C-beta reverse primer. MiXCR, applied by TCRdb to the multiplex PCR reads, yields one record per CDR3 protein. Among approximately 110,000 distinct CDR3 sequences listed, 60% to 70% were seen once. Source material: liver tumor tissue from sampling region 1. Subset defined: tumor region T1, superior pole. These receptors all stem from a woman between 55 and 75 years old with primary liver carcinoma and hepatitis B virus infection.

Of note for this clonotype: Possible read error: a much larger clone is one base away. The rearrangement links TRBV12-3 or TRBV12-4 to TRBJ1-1; a weak D match, TRBD1 (6 bases). Trimming cost V 6 bases and J 4 bases, with 18 bases left between them. The CDR3 is 15 amino acids. CDR3 in DNA: TGTGCCAGCAGCTACAATGTCGGGGGCGCCACTGAAGCTTTCTTT. Encoded protein: CASSYNVGGATEAFF.

For this clonotype: At one boundary the junction diverges from the germline segment, which might be a read error. V usage is TRBV6-2 or TRBV6-3 and J usage is TRBJ2-1; D remains unclear. Germline assignment: CDR1 MNHEY and CDR2 SVGEGT. The CDR3 covers 15 residues. The CDR3 DNA follows: TGTGCCAGCAGTAACGGGCTTTACATTTACAATAAGCAGTTCTTC. Translated: CASSNGLYIYNKQFF.

To note about this clonotype: The junction shows a germline mismatch at one end, possibly a read error. V usage is TRBV11-2 and J usage is TRBJ2-1, with D perhaps TRBD1 or TRBD2 (6 bases each). CDR3 length: 15 residues. CDR1 is SGHAT and CDR2 is FQNNGV in the germline V gene. The CDR3 here is CASSLRGTSTNEQLF. DNA for the CDR3: TGTGCCAGCAGCCTAAGGGGGACTTCCACCAATGAGCAGCTCTTC.

This clonotype was seen ten or more times. The chain is built from TRBV6-6 and TRBJ1-4; 9 bases are shared with TRBD1. The V gene's germline CDR1 is MNHNY and CDR2 SVGAGI (reference sequence). This CDR3 region has 14 residues. Trimming at V came to 6 bases and at J to 8 bases, leaving 7 bases not matched to a gene. CDR3 sequence (DNA): TGTGCCAGCAGGTCGGACAGGGGCGGCGAAAAACTGTTTTTT. Translated, it gives CASRSDRGGEKLFF.

Only a few counts were recorded for this clonotype. The V gene is TRBV2, the J gene TRBJ2-5; weak D call: TRBD2 (6 bases). The CDR3 has 12 residues. Per germline, CDR1 SNHLY and CDR2 FYNNEI. V dropped 0 bases and J dropped 13 bases, with 12 bases sitting between them. CDR3 protein: CASSEALAPRYF. DNA for the CDR3: TGTGCCAGCAGTGAAGCGCTAGCGCCCCGGTACTTC.

This clonotype was picked up many times. V gene TRBV18 combines with J gene TRBJ2-5; D not certain. The germline CDR1 and CDR2 sequences are KGHSH and LQKENI. The CDR3 totals 11 residues. The V and J ends lost 3 bases and 3 bases respectively, with 2 bases between them. In DNA, the CDR3 is TGTGCCAGCTCACCTAAAGAGACCCAGTACTTC. This encodes CASSPKETQYF.

The gene calls are TRBV11-2 and TRBJ2-7; TRBD1 might be the D (5 bases). The CDR3 has 14 amino acids. Looked up from germline, CDR1 is SGHAT and CDR2 is FQNNGV. Between the trimmed V and J ends, which lost 11 bases and 3 bases, there was a span of 20 bases. The CDR3 loop is CADSLVGVDYEQYF. The CDR3 nucleotides are TGTGCCGACAGCTTAGTTGGGGTTGACTACGAGCAGTACTTC.

This clonotype showed up just a few times. The chain couples TRBV28 to TRBJ2-3; 7 nucleotides agree with TRBD2. The CDR3 spans 14 residues. Germline V gene lookup returns CDR1 MDHEN and CDR2 SYDVKM. The V segment lost 4 bases and the J segment 5 bases; nucleotides outside the gene matches: 6. CDR3 DNA sequence: TGTGCCAGCAGTTCACCGGGAGGAGGAGATACGCAGTATTTT. Amino acids: CASSSPGGGDTQYF.

The rearrangement links TRBV4-1 to TRBJ2-7; D is unresolved. Trimming cost V 11 bases and J 1 base, with 21 bases left between them. CDR1 and CDR2 (germline): MGHRA, YSYEKL. CDR3 length equals 15 residues. The CDR3 here is CAGGQEWKESYEQYF. The DNA for the CDR3 is TGCGCCGGCGGCCAAGAATGGAAGGAATCCTACGAGCAGTACTTC.

The V call is TRBV13, the J call TRBJ2-3; D may be TRBD2 (6 bases). The germline gives CDR1 PRHDT, CDR2 FYEKMQ (reference sequence). The ends were cut back, 8 bases at V and 4 bases at J, with 16 bases in the middle. This CDR3 has 14 amino acids. The CDR3 region has the DNA TGTGCCAGCTGCTCCCGGACGGGGGCAGATACGCAGTATTTT. Translated, it gives CASCSRTGADTQYF.

Turning to this clonotype: Germline is not matched at one junction end, which may reflect a read error. V is TRBV20-1 and J is TRBJ1-6, with a weak D call TRBD1 (6 bases). This CDR3 spans 17 amino acids. Germline CDR1 is DFQATT and CDR2 is SNEGSKA (reference sequence). CDR3 coding DNA: TGCAGTGCTAGAGTTGGGGGGCCGAGCTCCTATAATTCAGCCCTCCACTTT. Amino acids: CSARVGGPSSYNSALHF.

The chain has TRBV5-4 and TRBJ2-2; maybe TRBD1 (7 bases). V lost 4 bases to trimming and J lost 16 bases, with 23 bases between them. Looked up from germline, CDR1 is SGHNT and CDR2 is YYREEE (reference sequence). This CDR3 spans 14 amino acids. The CDR3 coding sequence is TGTGCCAGCAGCGGGGGACAGAACACTGGGGGGCCGTTTTTT. Translating it yields CASSGGQNTGGPFF.

With regard to this clonotype: Germline is not matched at one junction end, which may reflect a read error. V is TRBV5-1 and J is TRBJ1-6; no reliable D call. CDR1 is SGHRS, CDR2 YFSETQ, per germline. This CDR3 has 17 amino acids. CDR3 sequence: CAGSLGGSSSYNSPLHF. The DNA of the CDR3 is TGCGCCGGCAGCTTGGGCGGCAGTAGCTCCTATAATTCACCCCTCCACTTT.

With respect to this clonotype: This could be a read error, since a much larger clone is one nucleotide away. V is TRBV6-5 and J is TRBJ2-1, with D perhaps assigned TRBD1 or TRBD2 (5 bases each). Germline assignment: CDR1 MNHEY and CDR2 SVGAGI. The CDR3 sequence is 11 residues long. V was pared by 10 bases and J by 7 bases, with 11 bases between. The CDR3 loop reads CAMRGVNEQFF. The CDR3 DNA reads TGTGCCATGAGGGGAGTAAATGAGCAGTTCTTC.

With regard to this clonotype: The conserved phenylalanine or tryptophan normally closing the CDR3 is absent here, so this likely arose from a read error. The chain has TRBV11-2 and TRBJ2-7, with D possibly being TRBD1 (5 bases). The CDR3 has 14 residues. Germline V gives CDR1 SGHAT, CDR2 FQNNGV. CDR3 protein: CASSPPWGSYEQYL. As DNA, the CDR3 is TGTGCCAGCAGCCCTCCCTGGGGCTCCTACGAACAGTACCTC.

Many counts were recorded for this clonotype. The chain links TRBV7-8 to TRBJ2-1; 7 bases are a match to TRBD1. Germline lookup yields CDR1 SGHVS and CDR2 FQNEAQ. The trim removed 7 bases at V and 10 bases at J, leaving 13 bases unmatched. This CDR3 has 14 residues. In nucleotides, the CDR3 is TGTGCCAGCACCAAAGGGGCAGGGGGTTGGGAGCAGTTCTTC. Translated: CASTKGAGGWEQFF. The whole variable domain, remainder taken from reference TRBV7-8 and TRBJ2-1, is GAGVSQSPRYKVAKRGQDVALRCDPISGHVSLFWYQQALGQGPEFLTYFQNEAQLDKSGLPSDRFFAERPEGSVSTLKIQRTQQEDSAVYLCASTKGAGGWEQFFGPGTRLTVL.

The rearrangement joins TRBV2 to TRBJ2-7, with D perhaps matching TRBD2 (6 bases). Germline CDR1 SNHLY, CDR2 FYNNEI. Trimming removed 7 bases at V and 1 base at J, with 17 bases between. The CDR3 spans 15 residues. CDR3 sequence: CASKLTRDSSYEQYF. The CDR3 DNA is TGTGCCAGCAAGCTGACCCGGGACTCATCCTACGAGCAGTACTTC.

Comment on this clonotype: A single base separates this from a much larger clone, so it may be a read error. The chain has TRBV29-1 and TRBJ1-2; no clear D. Germline CDR1 is SQVTM and CDR2 is ANQGSEA. The CDR3 has 15 residues. Written as DNA, the CDR3 is TGCGGCGTGACGTGGAGAACCTCAGCTAACTATGGCTACACCTTC. It yields the protein CGVTWRTSANYGYTF.

DNA of the CDR3: TGTGCCAGCAGCTTCCAAGGAACGGACAATGAGCAGTTCTTC. Protein: CASSFQGTDNEQFF. This chain joins TRBV7-9 and TRBJ2-1; no reliable D call. Germline values: CDR1 SEHNR, CDR2 FQNEAQ (reference sequence). V lost 3 bases to trimming and J lost 5 bases, with 11 bases between them. CDR3 size: 14 residues.

Note on this clonotype: Its ends do not fully match the called genes, so a read error is possible. This chain uses TRBV4-1 with TRBJ2-3; tentatively, D is TRBD2 (6 bases). The CDR3 sequence is 19 residues long. CDR1 is MGHRA and CDR2 is YSYEKL in the germline V gene. The CDR3 region is CASSPIAGNLTRRTDTQYF. In nucleotides, the CDR3 is TGCGCCAGTAGCCCCATCGCGGGAAACCTCACCCGGCGGACAGATACGCAGTATTTT.

This clonotype was seen a few times. The chain couples TRBV28 to TRBJ2-1; 9 nucleotides align to TRBD2. Unmatched junction bases numbered 4, after V lost 4 bases and J lost 0 bases. Germline V gene lookup returns CDR1 MDHEN and CDR2 SYDVKM. The CDR3 extends over 16 amino acids. The CDR3 reads CASSSSGTSSYNEQFF. As DNA, the CDR3 is TGTGCCAGCAGTTCTAGCGGGACAAGCTCCTACAATGAGCAGTTCTTC.

This clonotype was seen a handful of times. The gene calls are TRBV30 and TRBJ2-3; maybe TRBD1 (5 bases). Looked up from germline, CDR1 is GTSNPN and CDR2 is SVGIG (reference sequence). Trimming took 5 bases from V and 0 from J, leaving 15 bases between them. The length of the CDR3 is 15 residues. The CDR3 sequence is CAWVKGLSSTDTQYF. DNA of the CDR3: TGTGCCTGGGTTAAGGGGCTTTCTAGCACAGATACGCAGTATTTT.

To note about this clonotype: A read error may be the cause here, since a much bigger clone is one base away. The V and J genes are TRBV28 and TRBJ2-7, with 14 bases matching TRBD2. This CDR3 is 17 amino acids long. Germline V gives CDR1 MDHEN, CDR2 SYDVKM. V lost 7 bases and J lost 3; bases outside the gene matches: 11. The CDR3 loop reads CASTPFRGLAGDYEQYF. CDR3 nucleotide sequence: TGTGCCAGCACCCCTTTCAGGGGACTAGCGGGAGACTACGAGCAGTACTTC.

This clonotype appeared a few times. A much more abundant neighbour one base away suggests this may be a read error. The J gene is TRBJ1-1, the V gene TRBV28, with TRBD1 matching 9 bases. CDR1 and CDR2 (germline): MDHEN, SYDVKM. This CDR3 has 15 amino acids. V lost 4 bases, J lost 12 bases, and 15 bases stayed unmatched. In nucleotides, the CDR3 is TGTGCCAGCAGTTCCTACAGGGGGCGAATCTCCCAAACTTTCTTT. Amino acids: CASSSYRGRISQTFF.

As for this clonotype: A much larger clone lies a single base off, so this may be a read error. The chain recombines TRBV5-1 with TRBJ2-2, with D possibly TRBD1 on 6 matching bases. The CDR3 is 16 residues long. CDR1 is SGHRS and CDR2 is YFSETQ in the germline V gene. The chain's CDR3 is CAGSFTSRGNTGELFF. In DNA, the CDR3 is TGCGCCGGCAGCTTTACCTCCAGGGGTAACACCGGGGAGCTGTTTTTT. Looking up the rest from reference TRBV5-1 and TRBJ2-2 gives the full variable domain: KAGVTQTPRYLIKTRGQQVTLSCSPISGHRSVSWYQQTPGQGLQFLFEYFSETQRNKGNFPGRFSGRQFSNSRSEMNVSTLELGDSALYLCAGSFTSRGNTGELFFGEGSRLTVL.